The 31 T cell receptor beta chains below come from one sample, sequenced in a study of blood T cell repertoires in COVID-19. Libraries were prepared by immunoSEQ multiplex PCR; TCRdb keeps only in-frame clonotypes and omits some of them. The sample has around 170,000 clones; about 86% are singletons. Sequencing used peripheral blood. Receptor source: a woman between 65 and 79 years old with acute or convalescent COVID-19.

V gene TRBV9 combines with J gene TRBJ2-7; D may be TRBD1 (6 bases). V lost 3 bases, J lost 2 bases, and 12 bases lay in between. Germline-derived CDR1 and CDR2 are SGDLS and YYNGEE. The CDR3 has 14 residues. CDR3 nucleotides: TGTGCCAGCAGCGAGGACAGCCTCCCCTACGAGCAGTACTTC. Translation: CASSEDSLPYEQYF.

The gene calls are TRBV19 and TRBJ2-1, with 8 bases identical to TRBD2. The CDR3 has 16 amino acids. Germline assignment: CDR1 LNHDA and CDR2 SQIVND (reference sequence). After removal of 11 bases from V and 4 bases from J, the junction contained 16 bases not matched to a gene. This chain's CDR3 is CAVRPSTSGKYNEQFF. The CDR3 coding sequence is TGTGCCGTCCGACCCTCCACTAGCGGTAAATACAATGAGCAGTTCTTC.

CDR3 sequence (DNA): TGTGCCAGCAGTTCCGGGACTTTGAACACTGAAGCTTTCTTT. Encoded protein: CASSSGTLNTEAFF. This chain connects TRBV3-1 (or the pseudogene TRBV3-2) to TRBJ1-1; a possible D gene is TRBD1 (5 bases). With 6 bases removed from V and 0 bases from J, the gap between germline ends came to 11 bases. Germline CDR1 reads LGHDT; CDR2 reads YNNKEL (reference sequence). The CDR3 covers 14 residues.

V usage is TRBV9 and J usage is TRBJ2-6; D remains unclear. The germline V and J ends were trimmed by 0 bases and 2 bases, with 15 bases remaining between them. The CDR3 spans 18 residues. Germline values: CDR1 SGDLS, CDR2 YYNGEE. The CDR3: CASSVDPSVSTGANVLTF. The CDR3 nucleotides are TGTGCCAGCAGCGTAGATCCTTCCGTAAGCACTGGGGCCAACGTCCTGACTTTC.

The chain uses TRBV5-4 and TRBJ1-1; 12 bases are a match to TRBD1. The germline V gene encodes CDR1 SGHNT and CDR2 YYREEE (reference sequence). The CDR3 spans 17 residues. V was clipped by 0 bases and J by 0 bases; unmatched bases: 3. CDR3 coding DNA: TGTGCCAGCAGCTTGGTGGGACAGGGGGCTTTGAACACTGAAGCTTTCTTT. Translated: CASSLVGQGALNTEAFF.

The chain links TRBV3-1 (or the pseudogene TRBV3-2) to TRBJ1-2; 8 positions agree with TRBD1. Germline loops: CDR1 LGHDT, CDR2 YNNKEL (reference sequence). Trimming at V came to 6 bases and at J to 4 bases, leaving 7 bases not matched to a gene. The CDR3 contains 14 residues. In DNA form, the CDR3 reads TGTGCCAGCAGTAAAACCGGGACAGGCTATGGCTACACCTTC. This encodes CASSKTGTGYGYTF.

The chain recombines TRBV12-3 or TRBV12-4 with TRBJ1-1; maybe TRBD1 (6 bases). The CDR3 has 13 residues. The V end lost 10 bases, the J end lost 1 base, and 13 bases lay between the germline ends. The CDR3 coding sequence is TGTGCCACCTTACAACAGGGGAACACTGAAGCTTTCTTT. Translated, it gives CATLQQGNTEAFF.

The rearrangement joins TRBV6-6 to TRBJ2-5, with TRBD2 matching 11 bases. CDR3 length equals 15 residues. CDR1 MNHNY and CDR2 SVGAGI come from the germline V gene (reference sequence). Trimming took 1 base from V and 3 from J; bases not matched to a gene: 1. The CDR3 nucleotides are TGTGCCAGCAGTTACTTGACTAGCGGGAAAGAGACCCAGTACTTC. This codes for CASSYLTSGKETQYF.

CDR3 region: CASSLGGGTPGQPQHF. CDR3 in DNA: TGTGCCAGTAGTCTTGGGGGAGGGACCCCGGGCCAGCCCCAGCATTTT. The V gene is TRBV19, the J gene TRBJ1-5; D is perhaps TRBD1 (5 bases). V lost 5 bases and J 7 bases, leaving 21 bases between the germline ends. The CDR3 sequence is 16 residues long. Germline-derived CDR1 and CDR2 are LNHDA and SQIVND (reference sequence).

The V call is TRBV2, the J call TRBJ2-7, with D tentatively TRBD2 (5 bases). Per germline, CDR1 SNHLY and CDR2 FYNNEI. V lost 4 bases to trimming and J lost 6 bases, with 7 bases between them. CDR3 length equals 11 residues. As DNA, the CDR3 is TGTGCCAGCAGTGCCGAGGGCGAGCAGTACTTC. Its protein is CASSAEGEQYF.

The genes are TRBV6-2 or TRBV6-3 and TRBJ2-5; D unresolved. There are 14 residues in the CDR3. V lost 0 bases and J lost 5, with 10 bases in between. In germline, CDR1 is MNHEY, CDR2 SVGEGT. In DNA form, the CDR3 reads TGTGCCAGCAGTTACTCGTTCGCTAGGGAGACCCAGTACTTC. Protein product: CASSYSFARETQYF.

V usage is TRBV4-3 and J usage is TRBJ1-3, with 8 bases matching TRBD1. The CDR3 runs to 17 residues. Germline CDR1 LGHNA, CDR2 YSLEER. V was clipped by 0 bases and J by 1 base; unmatched bases: 5. CDR3 residues: CASSQEGQGASGNTIYF. The CDR3 DNA reads TGCGCCAGCAGCCAAGAAGGGCAGGGGGCGTCTGGAAACACCATATATTTT.

This clone appeared once. The chain carries TRBV19 and TRBJ2-2, with no clear D. Trimming shortened V by 6 bases and J by 0 bases, and 2 bases separated the two germline ends. This CDR3 is 12 amino acids long. Germline V gene data show CDR1 as LNHDA and CDR2 as SQIVND (reference sequence). The CDR3 is CASSSNTGELFF. CDR3 nucleotide sequence: TGTGCCAGTAGCTCGAACACCGGGGAGCTGTTTTTT.

The V and J genes are TRBV19 and TRBJ2-3, with 11 positions matching TRBD2. CDR3 length equals 16 residues. V shed 5 bases, J shed 3 bases, and the junction held 7 bases outside the gene matches. Germline assignment: CDR1 LNHDA and CDR2 SQIVND (reference sequence). The CDR3 coding sequence is TGTGCCAGTAGTGTTAGCGGGGGGGCCGGGACAGATACGCAGTATTTT. Its translation: CASSVSGGAGTDTQYF. Full variable domain (missing parts from reference TRBV19 and TRBJ2-3): DGGITQSPKYLFRKEGQNVTLSCEQNLNHDAMYWYRQDPGQGLRLIYYSQIVNDFQKGDIAEGYSVSREKKESFPLTVTSAQKNPTAFYLCASSVSGGAGTDTQYFGPGTRLTVL.

The chain carries TRBV28 and TRBJ1-5; 7 nucleotides line up with TRBD1. There are 15 residues in the CDR3. In germline, CDR1 is MDHEN, CDR2 SYDVKM. V lost 2 bases, J lost 5 bases, and 6 bases stayed unmatched. The CDR3 DNA follows: TGTGCCAGCAGTTTACGAGGCAGGGGGTATCAGCCCCAGCATTTT. It is translated as CASSLRGRGYQPQHF.

The V gene is TRBV11-1, the J gene TRBJ1-4; no clear D gene. Trimming removed 3 bases at V and 5 bases at J, with 7 bases between. The germline V gene encodes CDR1 SGHAT and CDR2 FQDESV (reference sequence). The CDR3 loop spans 13 amino acids. The CDR3 DNA follows: TGTGCCAGCAGCTTCTCCGGGAATGAAAAACTGTTTTTT. This sequence encodes CASSFSGNEKLFF.

The chain joins TRBV5-6 to TRBJ1-3; D possibly corresponds to TRBD1 (5 bases). Germline CDR1 and CDR2: SGHDT and YYEEEE. V was cut by 2 bases and J by 0 bases, with 15 bases left in between. CDR3 length: 17 residues. CDR3 residues: CASSFNGDSGSGNTIYF. Written as DNA, the CDR3 is TGTGCCAGCAGCTTCAATGGGGACTCTGGCTCTGGAAACACCATATATTTT.

This chain joins TRBV11-2 and TRBJ1-3; TRBD1 might be the D (5 bases). Germline V gene lookup returns CDR1 SGHAT and CDR2 FQNNGV. Trimming stripped 5 bases from V and 0 bases from J, with 11 bases between. The CDR3 spans 15 residues. The CDR3 sequence: CASSPTGLSGNTIYF. Here the CDR3 DNA reads TGTGCCAGCAGCCCCACGGGACTCTCTGGAAACACCATATATTTT. Full variable domain (missing parts from reference TRBV11-2 and TRBJ1-3): EAGVAQSPRYKIIEKRQSVAFWCNPISGHATLYWYQQILGQGPKLLIQFQNNGVVDDSQLPKDRFSAERLKGVDSTLKIQPAKLEDSAVYLCASSPTGLSGNTIYFGEGSWLTVV.

The chain uses TRBV5-1 and TRBJ2-1, with D tentatively TRBD2 (5 bases). Between the trimmed V and J ends, which lost 0 bases and 6 bases, there was a span of 10 bases. The CDR3 has 14 residues. Germline CDR1 and CDR2: SGHRS and YFSETQ. The CDR3 nucleotides read TGCGCCAGCAGCTTGGTACTAGAGGGCAATGAGCAGTTCTTC. Its protein product is CASSLVLEGNEQFF.

This chain connects TRBV4-1 to TRBJ1-3, with TRBD1 identical over 7 bases. The CDR3 totals 14 residues. Germline CDR1 and CDR2: MGHRA and YSYEKL. The ends lost 3 bases at V and 5 bases at J; junction bases unmatched: 4. CDR3 nucleotide sequence: TGCGCCAGCAGCCACCCGGGACAGAGAAACACCATATATTTT. It encodes CASSHPGQRNTIYF.

V usage is TRBV28 and J usage is TRBJ1-5; D call uncertain. The V gene lost 6 bases and the J gene lost 5 bases, with 11 bases spanning the gap. Germline CDR1 MDHEN, CDR2 SYDVKM. CDR3 length: 13 residues. The CDR3 region is CASRPGWYQPQHF. The CDR3 nucleotides are TGTGCCAGCAGGCCGGGGTGGTATCAGCCCCAGCATTTT.

Here the CDR3 reads CASRGPGELFF. The CDR3, as DNA: TGTGCCAGTCGAGGGCCCGGGGAGCTGTTTTTT. The genes are TRBV21-1 and TRBJ2-2; the tabulated D call, TRBD2, remains unverified against the DNA. TRBV21-1 is marked as a pseudogene. This CDR3 has 11 amino acids.

This clone occurred a few times. The rearrangement links TRBV7-2 to TRBJ2-1; 7 bases fit TRBD1. Germline loops: CDR1 SGHTA, CDR2 FQGNSA. The V segment lost 4 bases and the J segment 2 bases; nucleotides outside the gene matches: 8. There are 16 residues in the CDR3. In DNA form, the CDR3 reads TGTGCCAGCAGCTCAGGGACAGTTTTCCCCTACAATGAGCAGTTCTTC. Its translation: CASSSGTVFPYNEQFF.

The CDR3 is CASSLGTGGGTNEKLFF. The CDR3 DNA reads as TGCGCCAGCAGCCTAGGGACAGGGGGCGGAACTAATGAAAAACTGTTTTTT. This rearrangement joins TRBV4-3 to TRBJ1-4; the match to TRBD1 covers 12 bases. The junction had 4 bases not matched to a gene; V was cut back by 4 bases and J by 1 base. Germline V gene sequence: CDR1 LGHNA, CDR2 YSLEER. This CDR3 is 17 amino acids long.

This chain uses TRBV20-1 with TRBJ1-1, with D hard to call. Trimming stripped 3 bases from V and 6 bases from J, with 17 bases between. Germline CDR1 reads DFQATT; CDR2 reads SNEGSKA (reference sequence). The CDR3 contains 14 residues. This CDR3 is CSASLSEATAEAFF. CDR3 coding DNA: TGCAGTGCTAGTCTGTCAGAGGCTACCGCTGAAGCTTTCTTT.

V is TRBV29-1 and J is TRBJ2-7; 7 bases fit TRBD1. The trim removed 4 bases at V and 2 bases at J, leaving 8 bases unmatched. CDR3 size: 14 residues. CDR1 SQVTM and CDR2 ANQGSEA come from the germline V gene. The CDR3 coding sequence is TGCAGCGTTGCAGCGACAGGGCCCCCCTACGAGCAGTACTTC. It yields the protein CSVAATGPPYEQYF.

J is TRBJ1-1 and V is TRBV5-6, with a tentative D call TRBD1 (5 bases). CDR3 length: 14 amino acids. V gave up 0 bases and J gave up 8 bases, with 14 bases separating them. The V gene's germline CDR1 is SGHDT and CDR2 YYEEEE. CDR3 protein: CASSLGRVSGEAFF. The CDR3 DNA sequence: TGTGCCAGCAGCTTGGGAAGGGTGTCAGGGGAAGCTTTCTTT.

The chain employs TRBV10-1 and TRBJ2-5, with 8 bases identical to TRBD1. CDR1 and CDR2 (germline): WNHNN, SYGVQD (reference sequence). Trimming at V came to 2 bases and at J to 5 bases, leaving 4 bases not matched to a gene. This CDR3 contains 14 residues. In nucleotides, the CDR3 is TGCGCCAGCAGTGAGACCGGACAGGGTGAGACCCAGTACTTC. This translates into CASSETGQGETQYF.

J is TRBJ2-1 and V is TRBV11-3; 7 positions match TRBD1. The V segment lost 3 bases and the J segment 9 bases; nucleotides outside the gene matches: 8. The CDR3 spans 14 residues. The germline V gene encodes CDR1 SGHNT and CDR2 YENEEA. The CDR3 is CASSFLTGVGEQFF. CDR3 in DNA: TGTGCCAGCAGCTTTCTCACAGGGGTGGGTGAGCAGTTCTTC.

V gene TRBV5-5 combines with J gene TRBJ2-5, with 8 nucleotides matching TRBD1. The germline gives CDR1 SGHKS, CDR2 YYEKEE (reference sequence). This CDR3 contains 15 residues. V trimming: 4 bases; J trimming: 1 base; junction bases outside the gene matches: 6. Written as DNA, the CDR3 is TGTGCCAGCAGCGGGACAGGAATACTCCAAGAGACCCAGTACTTC. It specifies CASSGTGILQETQYF.

V and J are TRBV12-5 and TRBJ2-2, with D unresolved. CDR1 is LGHNT, CDR2 FRNRAP, per germline. V lost 1 base and J 5 bases, leaving 5 bases between the germline ends. The CDR3 runs to 13 residues. The CDR3 DNA reads TGTGCTAGTGGTTTGGCAACAACCGGGGAGCTGTTTTTT. It is translated as CASGLATTGELFF. Combining the CDR3 with reference TRBV12-5 and TRBJ2-2 gives the whole variable domain DARVTQTPRHKVTEMGQEVTMRCQPILGHNTVFWYRQTMMQGLELLAYFRNRAPLDDSGMPKDRFSAEMPDATLATLKIQPSEPRDSAVYFCASGLATTGELFFGEGSRLTVL.